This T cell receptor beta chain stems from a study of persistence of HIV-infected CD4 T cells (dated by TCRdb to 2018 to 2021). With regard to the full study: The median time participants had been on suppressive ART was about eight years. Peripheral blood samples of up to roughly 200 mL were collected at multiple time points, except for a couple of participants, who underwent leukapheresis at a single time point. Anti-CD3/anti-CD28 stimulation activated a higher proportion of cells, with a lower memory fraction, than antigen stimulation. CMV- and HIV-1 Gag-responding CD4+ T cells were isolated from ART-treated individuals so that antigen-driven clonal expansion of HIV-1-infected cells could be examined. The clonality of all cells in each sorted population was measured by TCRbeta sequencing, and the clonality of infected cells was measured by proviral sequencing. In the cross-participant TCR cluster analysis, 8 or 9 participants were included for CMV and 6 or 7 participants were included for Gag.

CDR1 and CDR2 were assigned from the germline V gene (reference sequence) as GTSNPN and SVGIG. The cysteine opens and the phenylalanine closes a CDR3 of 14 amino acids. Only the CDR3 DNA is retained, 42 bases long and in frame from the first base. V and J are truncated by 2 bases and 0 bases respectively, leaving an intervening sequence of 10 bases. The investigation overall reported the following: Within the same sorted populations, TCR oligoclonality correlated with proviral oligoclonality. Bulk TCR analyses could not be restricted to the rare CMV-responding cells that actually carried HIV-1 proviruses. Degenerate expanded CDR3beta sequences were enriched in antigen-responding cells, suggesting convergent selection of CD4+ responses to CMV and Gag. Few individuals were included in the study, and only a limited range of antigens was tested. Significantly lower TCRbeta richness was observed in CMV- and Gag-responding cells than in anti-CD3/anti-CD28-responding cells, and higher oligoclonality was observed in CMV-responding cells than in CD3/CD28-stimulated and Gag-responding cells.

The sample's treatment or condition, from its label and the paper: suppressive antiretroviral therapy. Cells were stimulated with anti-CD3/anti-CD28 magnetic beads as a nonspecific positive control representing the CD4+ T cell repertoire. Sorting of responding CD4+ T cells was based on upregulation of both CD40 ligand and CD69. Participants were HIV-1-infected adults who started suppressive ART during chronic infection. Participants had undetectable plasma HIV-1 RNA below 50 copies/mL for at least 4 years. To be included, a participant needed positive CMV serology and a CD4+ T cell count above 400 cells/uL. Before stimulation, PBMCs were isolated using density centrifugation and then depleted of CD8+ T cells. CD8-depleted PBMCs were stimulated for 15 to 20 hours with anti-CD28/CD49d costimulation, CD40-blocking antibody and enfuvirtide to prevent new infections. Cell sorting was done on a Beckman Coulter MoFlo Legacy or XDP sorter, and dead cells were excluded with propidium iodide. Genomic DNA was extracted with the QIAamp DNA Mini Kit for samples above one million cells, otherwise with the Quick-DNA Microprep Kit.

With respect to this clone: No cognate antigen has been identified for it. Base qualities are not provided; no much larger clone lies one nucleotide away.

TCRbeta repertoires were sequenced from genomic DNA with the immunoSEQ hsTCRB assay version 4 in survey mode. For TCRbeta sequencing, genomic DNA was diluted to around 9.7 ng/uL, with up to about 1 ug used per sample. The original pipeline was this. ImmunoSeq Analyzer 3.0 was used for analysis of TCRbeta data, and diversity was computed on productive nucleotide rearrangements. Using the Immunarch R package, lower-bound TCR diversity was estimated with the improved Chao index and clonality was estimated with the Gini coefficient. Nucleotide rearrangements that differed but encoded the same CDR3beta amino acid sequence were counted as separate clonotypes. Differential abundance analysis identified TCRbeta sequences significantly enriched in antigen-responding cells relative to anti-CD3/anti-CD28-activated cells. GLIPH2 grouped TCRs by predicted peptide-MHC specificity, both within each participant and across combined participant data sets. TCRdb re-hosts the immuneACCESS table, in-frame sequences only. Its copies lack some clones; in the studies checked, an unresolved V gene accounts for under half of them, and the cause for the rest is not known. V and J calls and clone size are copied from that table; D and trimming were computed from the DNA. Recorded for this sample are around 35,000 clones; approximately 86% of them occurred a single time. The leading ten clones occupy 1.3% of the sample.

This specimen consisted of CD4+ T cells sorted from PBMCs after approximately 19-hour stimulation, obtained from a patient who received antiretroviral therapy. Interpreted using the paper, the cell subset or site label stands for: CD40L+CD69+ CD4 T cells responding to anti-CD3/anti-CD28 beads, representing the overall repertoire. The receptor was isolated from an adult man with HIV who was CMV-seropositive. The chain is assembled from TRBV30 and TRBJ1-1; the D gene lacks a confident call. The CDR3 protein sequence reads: CAWSSLGMNTEAFF. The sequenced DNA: TGTGCCTGGAGTTCTCTAGGGATGAACACTGAAGCTTTCTTT. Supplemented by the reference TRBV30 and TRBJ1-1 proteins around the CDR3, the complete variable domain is SQTIHQWPATLVQPVGSPLSLECTVEGTSNPNLYWYRQAAGRGLQLLFYSVGIGQISSEVPQNLSASRPQDRQFILSSKKLLLSDSGFYLCAWSSLGMNTEAFFGQGTRLTVV.